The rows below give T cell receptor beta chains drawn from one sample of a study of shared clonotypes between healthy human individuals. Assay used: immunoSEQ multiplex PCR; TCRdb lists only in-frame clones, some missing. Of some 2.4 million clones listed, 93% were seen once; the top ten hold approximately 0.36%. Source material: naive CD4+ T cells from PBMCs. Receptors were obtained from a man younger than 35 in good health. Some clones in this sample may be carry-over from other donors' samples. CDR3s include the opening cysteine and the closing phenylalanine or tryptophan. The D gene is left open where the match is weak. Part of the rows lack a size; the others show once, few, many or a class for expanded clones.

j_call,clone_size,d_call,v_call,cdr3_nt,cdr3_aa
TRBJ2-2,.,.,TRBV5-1,TGCGCCAGCAGCTTGGTGGTGGACGGGGAGCTGTTTTTT,CASSLVVDGELFF
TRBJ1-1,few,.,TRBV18,TGTGCCAGCTCACCACCGACAGGAACTGAAGCTTTCTTT,CASSPPTGTEAFF
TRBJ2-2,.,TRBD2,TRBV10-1,TGCGCCAGCAGTTTGACTAGCGGAGGCACCGGGGAGCTGTTTTTT,CASSLTSGGTGELFF
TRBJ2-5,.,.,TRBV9,TGTGCCAGCAGCGTGGGCGGAGCTATTATCGGAGAGACCCAGTACTTC,CASSVGGAIIGETQYF
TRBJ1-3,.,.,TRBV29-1,TGCAGCGCCGTGACAGACGCCTCTGGAAACACCATATATTTT,CSAVTDASGNTIYF
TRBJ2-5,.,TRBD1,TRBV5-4,TGTGCCAGCAGCTTGAAGATGGGACAGGGGACCGAGACCCAGTACTTC,CASSLKMGQGTETQYF
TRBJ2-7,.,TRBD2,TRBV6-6,TGTGCCAGCAGTTCCGGGACTAGCGACCCCTACGAGCAGTACTTC,CASSSGTSDPYEQYF
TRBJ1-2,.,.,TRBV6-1,TGTGCCACGCGAGGACTGGGCAGGGGAAGTATTGGCTACACCTTC,CATRGLGRGSIGYTF
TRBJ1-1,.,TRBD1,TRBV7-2,TGTGCCAGCAGCCCAGGGGGGAGGAACACTGAAGCTTTCTTT,CASSPGGRNTEAFF
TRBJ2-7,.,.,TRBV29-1,TGCAGCGTTGAAGAAGGGGCCCCAATCTACGAGCAGTACTTC,CSVEEGAPIYEQYF
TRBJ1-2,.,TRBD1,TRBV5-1,TGCGCCAGCAGCCCCGGGACAGGGGGCTATTTGTATGGCTACACCTTC,CASSPGTGGYLYGYTF
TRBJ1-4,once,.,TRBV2,TGTGCCAGCAGAAACAGGGTGGAAAAACTGTTTTTT,CASRNRVEKLFF
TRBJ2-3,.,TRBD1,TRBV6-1,TGTGCCAGCAGTAACCGGGACAGGGGGCTAAATACGCAGTATTTT,CASSNRDRGLNTQYF
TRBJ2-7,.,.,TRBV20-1,TGCAGTGCTAGCCTTCTGGTTGAGCAGTACTTC,CSASLLVEQYF
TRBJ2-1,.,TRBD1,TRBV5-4,TGTGCCAGCAGCTCAACAGGGGCTCGGACAAACAATGAGCAGTTCTTC,CASSSTGARTNNEQFF
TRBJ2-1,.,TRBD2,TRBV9,TGTGCCAGCAACGTATTAGCGGGAACCTACAATGAGCAGTTCTTC,CASNVLAGTYNEQFF
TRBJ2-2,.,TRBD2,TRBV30,TGTGCCTGGAGACTAGCGGGAACCGGGGAGCTGTTTTTT,CAWRLAGTGELFF
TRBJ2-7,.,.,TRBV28,TGTGCCAGCGGCGGGAACAAGGGCGAGCAGTACTTC,CASGGNKGEQYF
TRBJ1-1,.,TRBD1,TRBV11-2,TGTGCCAGCAGCTTAGTGGGACAGGGAGGCACTGAAGCTTTCTTT,CASSLVGQGGTEAFF
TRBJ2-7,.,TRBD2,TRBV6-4,TGTGCCAGCAGTGGAAAAGGACTAGCGCCATACGAGCAGTACTTC,CASSGKGLAPYEQYF
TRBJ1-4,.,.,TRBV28,TGTGCCAGCAGATCTAATGAAAAACTGTTTTTT,CASRSNEKLFF
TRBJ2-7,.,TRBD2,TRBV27,TGTGCCAGCAGTACACTCCGAAGCGGGAGAGCTTACTACGAGCAGTACTTC,CASSTLRSGRAYYEQYF
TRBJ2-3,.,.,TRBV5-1,TGCGCCAGCAGCTCTACAGGGACCCCGCAGTATTTT,CASSSTGTPQYF
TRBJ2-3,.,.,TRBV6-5,TGTGCCAGCAGCTACTCGGTTGGTAGGGGGACAGATACGCAGTATTTT,CASSYSVGRGTDTQYF
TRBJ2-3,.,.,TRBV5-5,TGTGCCAGCAGCTTGACGGTAATTGGCACAGATACGCAGTATTTT,CASSLTVIGTDTQYF
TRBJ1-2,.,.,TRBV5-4,TGTGCCAGCAGCTTGGCCCAGGGGCGCGGCTATGGCTACACCTTC,CASSLAQGRGYGYTF
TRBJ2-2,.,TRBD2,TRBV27,TGTGCCAGCAGTCCTCCAAGCGGGAAGAGGACCGGGGAGCTGTTTTTT,CASSPPSGKRTGELFF
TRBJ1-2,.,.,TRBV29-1,TGCAGCGTTGCTGCGGCTAACTATGGCTACACCTTC,CSVAAANYGYTF
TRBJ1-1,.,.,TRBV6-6,TGTGCCGGAAGCCAGGGTACATTGAACACTGAAGCTTTCTTT,CAGSQGTLNTEAFF
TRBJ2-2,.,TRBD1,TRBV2,TGTGCCAGCAGGGACAGGGACCGAGGGACCGGGGAGCTGTTTTTT,CASRDRDRGTGELFF
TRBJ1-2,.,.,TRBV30,TGTGCCTGGAGTATCATCTCAGGGCCTAACTATGGCTACACCTTC,CAWSIISGPNYGYTF
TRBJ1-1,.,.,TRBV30,TGTGCCTGGAGTGCCTCGTGGGGGGACACTGAAGCTTTCTTT,CAWSASWGDTEAFF
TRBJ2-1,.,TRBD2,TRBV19,TGTGCCAGCACCGGTAGCGGGAGTGGGTACAATGAGCAGTTCTTC,CASTGSGSGYNEQFF
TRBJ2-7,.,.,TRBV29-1,TGCAGCGTTGAGGGAACCTACGAGCAGTACTTC,CSVEGTYEQYF
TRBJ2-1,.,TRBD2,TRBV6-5,TGTGCCAGCAGATTTCGGACTAGCCCTGACAATGAGCAGTTCTTC,CASRFRTSPDNEQFF
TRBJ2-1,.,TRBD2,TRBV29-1,TGCAGCGTTGAACCCACCACTAGCGGGTATTACAATGAGCAGTTCTTC,CSVEPTTSGYYNEQFF
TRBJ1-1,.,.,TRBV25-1,TGTGCCAGCAGTGATGCGCGAGGTTACACTGAAGCTTTCTTT,CASSDARGYTEAFF
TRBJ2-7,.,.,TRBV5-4,TGTGCCAGCAGCTTGAGGCAGGGTTTGTCCGAGCAGTACTTC,CASSLRQGLSEQYF